This T cell receptor beta chain appears in the sequencing data of a study of beta chain features in type 1 diabetes (dated by TCRdb to the late 2010s). Study-wide context: No differences in mean age, gender distribution, total cell number or subset yield were found between patients and healthy donors. A total of around 110,000,000 sorted cells were examined across all samples, and RNA yield correlated strongly with the number of cells per subset. Regulatory and stem cell-like memory subsets were obtained from only 8 patients and roughly eight healthy donors, while naive and central memory subsets were obtained from all 30 or so donors. The study compared TCRB repertoires of sorted circulating CD4+ T cell subsets between recently diagnosed type 1 diabetes patients and matched healthy donors.

Worth noting for this clone: Its antigen remains undetermined. No base quality information exists; no much larger clone differs at one position.

All of the isolated RNA was reverse transcribed with the High Capacity cDNA Reverse Transcription Kit, so expressed TCRB transcripts were sequenced. Naive, central memory and regulatory T cell samples underwent deep immunoSEQ sequencing, averaging about 3.57 million total reads per sample. Sorted cells were lysed in RLT buffer, and RNA was extracted using DNase-treated RNeasy Micro or Mini kits according to cell number. Each cell subset was processed on its own to prevent cross-contamination, while patient and healthy donor samples were processed together. TCRB sequences were amplified from cDNA with the immunoSEQ multiplex PCR, producing 87-bp fragments spanning the CDR3 region. The amplicons were sequenced using the Illumina HiSeq platform. The authors' pipeline ran thus. Synthetic template baselines were used to correct PCR bias computationally, reads within Hamming distance 2 were collapsed together, and singletons that could not be merged were discarded. Reads were aligned to IMGT to assign V, D and J genes, CDR3 length, and insertions or deletions at six rearrangement sites. Within each subset, clonotype counts were normalized to the number of sorted cells before true diversity and Gini coefficients were calculated with the tcR R package. Repertoire sharing was quantified using the overlap coefficient calculated on TCRB nucleotide sequences. Out-of-frame TCRB sequences from naive cells were analyzed to stand in for the pre-selection repertoire. TCRdb limited this immuneACCESS table to in-frame rearrangements with V and J called. A share of clones is missing; checked studies link under half to unresolved V genes, and the rest is unexplained. The V and J calls and clone size were taken over from that table, and D and trimming were inferred from the DNA. Within this sample are about 360,000 clones, with roughly 12% of them counted one time only. Around 0.015% of the sample comes from the top ten.

V is pared back by 7 bases and J by 0 bases, with 6 bases lying between the germline termini. CDR1 is given as SNHLY and CDR2 as FYNNEI, both from the germline V gene. The CDR3 runs 12 amino acids, cysteine and phenylalanine included. Of the read, only the CDR3 DNA is kept; its 36 bases are in frame from base 1. Each donor gave one peripheral blood draw, averaging roughly 100 mL, which was collected into heparinised tubes. A BD FACSAria II and a panel including CD45RO, CCR7, CD25, CD127, CD95 and CD27 were used to sort naive, central memory, regulatory and stem cell-like memory CD4+ T cells. Every sorted population had a purity above 95%. PBMCs were isolated right away by Lymphoprep density gradient centrifugation and were stained directly, without culture. So that batch effects would be minimized, each experiment stained and sorted samples in pairs, pairing one healthy donor with one patient. Overall study results and their limits: Shorter templates might have been favored by PCR, but patient and control samples were amplified and corrected together, so both groups would have been affected equally by any skew. Patients with type 1 diabetes made fewer insertions and deleted more nucleotides at VDJ recombination sites, implying thymic rearrangement abnormalities. A moderate but significant shortening of TCRB CDR3 length was observed in type 1 diabetes patients in all four CD4+ subsets. Naive, central memory and regulatory TCRB repertoires appeared more similar among patients than among healthy donors. HLA sub-analyses involved small numbers of individuals, so any influence of HLA type on TCRB rearrangement remained unresolved. Because cDNA rather than genomic DNA was sequenced, highly expressing activated cells could have been over-represented, although no difference in activation and CD3 levels was found between groups.

The receptor was derived from a man aged 18 to 30 in good health. The sequenced sample was naive CD4+ T cells from blood. According to the study, the label for this sample's cell subset or site signals: true naive CD4+ T cells. The receptor chain draws on TRBV2 and TRBJ2-5; no confident D gene assignment can be made. The nucleotide sequence is TGTGCCAGCACTTCGTACCAAGAGACCCAGTACTTC. This sequence encodes CASTSYQETQYF.